Reported below is one T cell receptor (beta chain). This entry belongs to a study of sequential checkpoint blockade in melanoma. Germline V gene lookup returns CDR1 SGHVS and CDR2 FNYEAQ. The V gene end was trimmed by 5 bases and the J gene end by 6 bases; junction bases not matched to a gene: 6. CDR3 length equals 14 residues. Stated treatment: randomized to nivolumab then ipilimumab (arm A) or the reverse (arm B). Assay used: immunoSEQ multiplex PCR; TCRdb lists only in-frame clones, some missing. The sample contains under 7,000 clones, approximately 24% of which appear only once. V is TRBV7-6 and J is TRBJ2-2, with 7 bases matching TRBD2. Sequencing used tumor tissue (inferred from file names), obtained from a patient given nivolumab and ipilimumab in sequence. The receptor was isolated from a human donor with melanoma. The CDR3 sequence is CASSLGLVAGELFF. The CDR3 region has the DNA TGTGCCAGCAGCCTAGGACTAGTGGCCGGGGAGCTGTTTTTT.